What follows is one T cell receptor (beta chain) and its context. The antigen remains undetermined. The entry originates in a study of cytomegalovirus exposure and HLA in healthy donors. J gave up 3 bases and V 4 bases, and 17 bases lay outside the gene matches. CDR3 length: 18 amino acids. Germline CDR1 is SGHRS and CDR2 is YFSETQ. Libraries were prepared by immunoSEQ multiplex PCR; TCRdb keeps only in-frame clonotypes and omits some of them. This sample has about 120,000 clones, with over 75% found just once. Study-level results: According to reports, the classifier identified cytomegalovirus status with high specificity and sensitivity. Cytomegalovirus association was listed for 150 or so TCR beta chains.

The sample consisted of PBMCs. The sequence derives from a woman under 30 in good health and CMV-seropositive. This rearrangement joins TRBV5-1 to TRBJ1-2; 8 bases agree with TRBD1. The CDR3 loop reads CASSQGQGYMVGDYGYTF. CDR3 bases: TGCGCCAGCAGCCAAGGACAGGGATACATGGTCGGAGACTATGGCTACACCTTC.